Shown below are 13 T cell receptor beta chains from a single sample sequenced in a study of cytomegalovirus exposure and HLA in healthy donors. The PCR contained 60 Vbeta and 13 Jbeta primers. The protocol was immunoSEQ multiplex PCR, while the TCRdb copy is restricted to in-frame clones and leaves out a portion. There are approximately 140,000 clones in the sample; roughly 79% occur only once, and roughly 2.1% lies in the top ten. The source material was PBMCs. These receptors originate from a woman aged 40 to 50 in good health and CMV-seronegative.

The CDR3 loop is CASSPGHGYNEQFF. CDR3 DNA: TGTGCCAGCAGTCCGGGACATGGGTACAATGAGCAGTTCTTC. This chain connects TRBV27 to TRBJ2-1, with D tentatively TRBD1 (6 bases). Trimming left V 5 bases short and J 4 bases short, with 12 bases between. CDR3 length equals 14 residues. From germline, CDR1 is MNHEY and CDR2 SMNVEV (reference sequence).

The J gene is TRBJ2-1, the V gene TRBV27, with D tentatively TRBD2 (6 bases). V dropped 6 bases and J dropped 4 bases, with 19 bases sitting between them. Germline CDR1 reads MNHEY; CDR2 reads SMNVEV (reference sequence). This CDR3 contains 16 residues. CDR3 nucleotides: TGTGCCAGCAGCCACTCCGAGGGACTTGGGTACAATGAGCAGTTCTTC. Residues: CASSHSEGLGYNEQFF.

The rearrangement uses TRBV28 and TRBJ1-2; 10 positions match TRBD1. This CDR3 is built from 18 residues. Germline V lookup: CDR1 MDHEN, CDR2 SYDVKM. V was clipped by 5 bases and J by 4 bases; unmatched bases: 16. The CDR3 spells CASSSGTGAPPVLYGYTF. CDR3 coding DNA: TGTGCCAGCAGTAGCGGGACAGGGGCACCTCCGGTGCTCTATGGCTACACCTTC.

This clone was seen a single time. The chain's CDR3 is CATSRDTRGLGSYTF. The CDR3, as DNA: TGTGCCACCAGCAGAGACACACGAGGTCTCGGGAGCTACACCTTC. The chain has TRBV15 and TRBJ1-2, with D hard to call. Germline CDR1 reads LNHNV; CDR2 reads YYDKDF (reference sequence). The germline V and J ends were trimmed by 0 bases and 9 bases, with 17 bases remaining between them. The CDR3 is 15 amino acids.

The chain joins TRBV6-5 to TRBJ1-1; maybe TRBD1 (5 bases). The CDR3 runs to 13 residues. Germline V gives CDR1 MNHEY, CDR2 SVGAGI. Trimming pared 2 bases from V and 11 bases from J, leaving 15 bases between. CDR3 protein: CASSYPGVERAFF. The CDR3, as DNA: TGTGCCAGCAGTTACCCGGGGGTGGAGAGGGCTTTCTTT.

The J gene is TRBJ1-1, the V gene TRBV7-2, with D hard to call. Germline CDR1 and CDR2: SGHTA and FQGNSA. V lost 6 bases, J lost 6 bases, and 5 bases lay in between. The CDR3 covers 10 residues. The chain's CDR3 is CASSQAEAFF. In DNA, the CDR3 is TGTGCCAGCAGTCAGGCTGAAGCTTTCTTT.

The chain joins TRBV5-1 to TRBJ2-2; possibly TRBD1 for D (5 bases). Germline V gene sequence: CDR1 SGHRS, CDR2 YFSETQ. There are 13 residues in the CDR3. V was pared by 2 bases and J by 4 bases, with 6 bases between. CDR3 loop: CASSFQGTGELFF. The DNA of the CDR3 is TGCGCCAGCAGCTTCCAGGGCACCGGGGAGCTGTTTTTT.

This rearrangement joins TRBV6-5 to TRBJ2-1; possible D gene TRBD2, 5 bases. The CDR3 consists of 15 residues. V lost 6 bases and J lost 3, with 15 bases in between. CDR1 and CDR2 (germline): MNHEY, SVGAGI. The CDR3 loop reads CASRRRTGLYNEQFF. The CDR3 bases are TGTGCCAGCAGGCGGAGGACGGGCCTCTACAATGAGCAGTTCTTC.

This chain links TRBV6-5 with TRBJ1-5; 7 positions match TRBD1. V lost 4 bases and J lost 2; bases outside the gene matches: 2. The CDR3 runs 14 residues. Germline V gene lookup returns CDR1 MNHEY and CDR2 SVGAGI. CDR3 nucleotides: TGTGCCAGCAGTTGGCAGGGGGGCAATCAGCCCCAGCATTTT. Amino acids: CASSWQGGNQPQHF.

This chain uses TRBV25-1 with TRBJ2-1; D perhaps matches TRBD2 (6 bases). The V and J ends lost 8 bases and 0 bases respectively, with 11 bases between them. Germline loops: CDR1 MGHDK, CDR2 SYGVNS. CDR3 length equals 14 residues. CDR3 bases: TGTGCCAGCTCCAGAGCGGGCTCCTACAATGAGCAGTTCTTC. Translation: CASSRAGSYNEQFF.

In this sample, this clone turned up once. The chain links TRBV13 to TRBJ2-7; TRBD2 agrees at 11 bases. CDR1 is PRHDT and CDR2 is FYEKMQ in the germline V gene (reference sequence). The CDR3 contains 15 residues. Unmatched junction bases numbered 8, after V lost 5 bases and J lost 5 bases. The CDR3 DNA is TGTGCCAGCAGCCCGGAACTAGCGGGAGCGGACGAGCAGTACTTC. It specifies CASSPELAGADEQYF.

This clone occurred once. CDR3 DNA sequence: TGTGCCAGCAGTTTATCGGCTGGCAGGGTCGGCTACACCTTC. Amino acid sequence: CASSLSAGRVGYTF. The chain couples TRBV27 to TRBJ1-2; possibly TRBD1 for D (5 bases). Germline V gene sequence: CDR1 MNHEY, CDR2 SMNVEV (reference sequence). The length of the CDR3 is 14 residues. Between the trimmed V and J ends, which lost 0 bases and 8 bases, there was a span of 13 bases.

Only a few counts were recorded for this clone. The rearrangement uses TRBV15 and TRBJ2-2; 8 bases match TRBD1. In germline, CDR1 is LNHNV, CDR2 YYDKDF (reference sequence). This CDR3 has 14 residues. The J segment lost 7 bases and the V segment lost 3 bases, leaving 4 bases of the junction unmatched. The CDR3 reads CATSSRQGNGELFF. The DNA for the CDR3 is TGTGCCACCAGCAGTAGACAGGGGAACGGGGAGCTGTTTTTT. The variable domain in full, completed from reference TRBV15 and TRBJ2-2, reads DAMVIQNPRYQVTQFGKPVTLSCSQTLNHNVMYWYQQKSSQAPKLLFHYYDKDFNNEADTPDNFQSRRPNTSFCFLDIRSPGLGDTAMYLCATSSRQGNGELFFGEGSRLTVL.